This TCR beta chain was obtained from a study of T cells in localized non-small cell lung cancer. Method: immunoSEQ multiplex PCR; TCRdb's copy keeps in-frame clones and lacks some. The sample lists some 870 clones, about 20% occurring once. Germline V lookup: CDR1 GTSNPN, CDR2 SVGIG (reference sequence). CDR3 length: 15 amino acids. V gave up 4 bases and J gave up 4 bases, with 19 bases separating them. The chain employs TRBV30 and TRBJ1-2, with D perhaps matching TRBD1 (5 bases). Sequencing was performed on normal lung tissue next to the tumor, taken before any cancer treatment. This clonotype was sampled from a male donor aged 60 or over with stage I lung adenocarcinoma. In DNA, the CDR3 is TGTGCCTGGACCCTAAACCGGGGGAGGGGCTATGGCTACACCTTC. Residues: CAWTLNRGRGYGYTF.